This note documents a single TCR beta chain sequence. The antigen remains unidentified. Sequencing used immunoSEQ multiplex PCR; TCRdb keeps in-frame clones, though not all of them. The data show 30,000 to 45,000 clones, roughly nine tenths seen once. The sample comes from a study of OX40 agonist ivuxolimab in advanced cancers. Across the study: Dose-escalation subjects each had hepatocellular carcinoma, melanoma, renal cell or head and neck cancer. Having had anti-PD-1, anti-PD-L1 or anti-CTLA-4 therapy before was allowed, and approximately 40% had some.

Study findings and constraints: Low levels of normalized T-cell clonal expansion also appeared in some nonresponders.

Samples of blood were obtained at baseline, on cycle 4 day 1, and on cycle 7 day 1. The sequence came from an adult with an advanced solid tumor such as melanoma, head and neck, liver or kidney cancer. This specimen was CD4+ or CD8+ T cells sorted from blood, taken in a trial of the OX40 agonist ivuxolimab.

The CDR3 is CASRAGGSGANVLTF. In DNA, the CDR3 is TGTGCCAGCAGAGCAGGGGGCTCTGGGGCCAACGTCCTGACTTTC. This chain links TRBV6-1 with TRBJ2-6; TRBD1 matches 7 bases. Germline loops: CDR1 MNHNS, CDR2 SASEGT. V shed 6 bases, J shed 0 bases, and the junction held 2 bases outside the gene matches. This CDR3 is 15 amino acids long.